A selection of T cell receptor beta chains follows, all from one sample in a study of T cells after yellow fever vaccination. TCRdb called the 5' RACE reads again in MiXCR, with one record for every CDR3 protein. Of 500,000 to 650,000 distinct CDR3 sequences in the sample, around 12% were seen once. The specimen was PBMCs, collected on the day of the yellow fever booster vaccination. The origin of the receptors is a man aged 25 to 40 who received the YFV17D yellow fever vaccine. Each CDR3 is given with its conserved first and last residue. Fields, in order: D gene, clone size, V gene, J gene, CDR3 protein, CDR3 DNA. The D gene is left open where the match is weak. Only part of the rows carry a size: once, few, many, or a class if the clone is expanded.

TRBD1	-	TRBV4-1	TRBJ2-7	CASSQAETGTGLSYEQYF	TGCGCCAGCAGCCAAGCTGAAACCGGGACAGGCCTATCCTACGAGCAGTACTTC
-	few	TRBV5-1	TRBJ2-1	CASSPNLSNEQFF	TGCGCCAGCAGCCCAAACTTGTCCAATGAGCAGTTCTTC
TRBD2	-	TRBV5-4	TRBJ2-3	CASSSGLAGYKNTQYF	TGTGCCAGCAGCTCCGGACTAGCGGGCTACAAGAATACGCAGTATTTT
-	-	TRBV20-1	TRBJ2-1	CSASGGDSYNEQFF	TGCAGTGCTAGCGGGGGAGACTCCTACAATGAGCAGTTCTTC
-	-	TRBV20-1	TRBJ2-2	CSARDAVSTGELFF	TGCAGTGCTAGAGATGCGGTGAGCACCGGGGAGCTGTTTTTT
TRBD2	-	TRBV5-6	TRBJ2-1	CASISQREARNEQFF	TGTGCCAGCATATCCCAGCGGGAGGCTCGCAATGAGCAGTTCTTC
TRBD1	few	TRBV5-1	TRBJ2-7	CASSFGQGASYEQYF	TGCGCCAGCAGCTTCGGACAGGGGGCCTCCTACGAGCAGTACTTC
-	few	TRBV18	TRBJ2-7	CASSPPGKGYEQYF	TGTGCCAGCTCACCGCCCGGTAAGGGTTACGAGCAGTACTTC
TRBD2	-	TRBV7-2	TRBJ2-1	CASSLLAGGPDEQFF	TGTGCCAGCAGCTTACTAGCGGGAGGGCCTGATGAGCAGTTCTTC
TRBD2	few	TRBV5-1	TRBJ2-7	CASTLAEGIYEQYF	TGCGCCAGCACCCTAGCGGAAGGAATCTACGAGCAGTACTTC
-	few	TRBV5-1	TRBJ2-1	CASSFPEGPLYNEQFF	TGCGCCAGCAGCTTCCCCGAGGGTCCCCTCTACAATGAGCAGTTCTTC
-	many	TRBV6-2/TRBV6-3	TRBJ1-5	CASSGGQPQHF	TGTGCCAGCAGTGGCGGACAGCCCCAGCATTTT
-	many	TRBV6-5	TRBJ2-7	CASRFRLGGGEQYF	TGTGCCAGCAGGTTCCGATTGGGAGGGGGAGAGCAGTACTTC
TRBD2	few	TRBV7-2	TRBJ2-7	CASSSSLLASSYEQYF	TGTGCCAGCAGCTCTAGCTTACTAGCGTCTTCCTACGAGCAGTACTTC
-	many	TRBV10-2	TRBJ2-1	CASSPGTGEQFF	TGCGCCAGCAGTCCGGGAACGGGTGAGCAGTTCTTC
-	few	TRBV5-6	TRBJ2-2	CASSLVAGATGELFF	TGTGCCAGCAGCTTGGTGGCGGGCGCAACCGGGGAGCTGTTTTTT
-	few	TRBV6-2/TRBV6-3	TRBJ2-7	CASNRGFGEQYF	TGTGCCAGCAATAGGGGTTTCGGGGAGCAGTACTTC
-	few	TRBV5-4	TRBJ2-3	CASRDPMADTQYF	TGTGCCAGCCGAGACCCCATGGCAGATACGCAGTATTTT
-	-	TRBV5-1	TRBJ2-3	CASSTARADTQYF	TGCGCCAGCAGCACCGCCCGGGCAGATACGCAGTATTTT
-	few	TRBV19	TRBJ2-7	CASLPPRDYEQYF	TGTGCCTCCCTTCCGCCCCGGGACTACGAGCAGTACTTC
-	-	TRBV4-2	TRBJ2-5	CASSQVGGGEETQYF	TGTGCCAGCAGCCAAGTGGGCGGAGGCGAAGAGACCCAGTACTTC
-	few	TRBV29-1	TRBJ2-7	CSGGGSYEQYF	TGCAGCGGCGGTGGGAGCTACGAGCAGTACTTC
TRBD2	-	TRBV5-8	TRBJ2-1	CASSLPSGNNYNEQFF	TGTGCCAGCAGCTTGCCTAGCGGAAACAATTACAATGAGCAGTTCTTC
-	few	TRBV6-4	TRBJ2-1	CASSVWAGEPYNEQFF	TGTGCCAGCAGTGTTTGGGCAGGGGAACCGTACAATGAGCAGTTCTTC
TRBD2	few	TRBV5-4	TRBJ2-3	CASSHTGGATDTQYF	TGTGCCAGCAGCCACACCGGGGGGGCCACAGATACGCAGTATTTT
-	few	TRBV4-3	TRBJ2-4	CASSQEVGEAKNIQYF	TGCGCCAGCAGCCAAGAAGTTGGGGAGGCCAAAAACATTCAGTACTTC
-	many	TRBV29-1	TRBJ2-1	CSVRRGYNEQFF	TGCAGCGTTCGACGAGGTTACAATGAGCAGTTCTTC
-	once	TRBV20-1	TRBJ1-5	CCAPQGLSNQPQHF	TGCTGTGCACCTCAGGGCCTTAGCAATCAGCCCCAGCATTTT
-	once	TRBV14	TRBJ2-1	CASSQVGGSHNEQFF	TGTGCCAGCAGCCAAGTGGGAGGTAGCCACAATGAGCAGTTCTTC
TRBD1	-	TRBV6-2/TRBV6-3	TRBJ2-7	CASSYSRDSQYF	TGTGCCAGCAGTTACTCCCGGGACAGCCAGTACTTC
TRBD2	few	TRBV7-9	TRBJ2-1	CASSRLLAGPSDEQFF	TGTGCCAGCAGCAGGTTACTAGCGGGGCCTAGTGATGAGCAGTTCTTC
TRBD2	-	TRBV10-2	TRBJ2-3	CASKVLARSTDTQYF	TGCGCCAGCAAAGTACTAGCGAGAAGCACAGATACGCAGTATTTT
-	-	TRBV6-2/TRBV6-3	TRBJ2-1	CASSYYEEQFF	TGTGCCAGCAGTTACTATGAGGAGCAGTTCTTC
TRBD1	many	TRBV5-1	TRBJ2-1	CASSLGGQGYNEQFF	TGCGCCAGCAGCTTGGGCGGACAGGGCTACAATGAGCAGTTCTTC
TRBD2	-	TRBV20-1	TRBJ2-7	CCARDGLAGGGYEQYF	TGCTGTGCTAGAGATGGGCTAGCGGGAGGTGGGTACGAGCAGTACTTC
-	-	TRBV6-4	TRBJ2-3	CASSDSTTDTQYF	TGTGCCAGCAGTGACTCGACAACGGATACGCAGTATTTT
TRBD2	-	TRBV20-1	TRBJ2-3	CSATTSGSVTDTQYF	TGCAGTGCTACCACTAGCGGGAGCGTCACAGATACGCAGTATTTT
TRBD2	many	TRBV6-2/TRBV6-3	TRBJ2-1	CASSYRTRTDEQFF	TGTGCCAGCAGTTACAGGACTAGGACGGATGAGCAGTTCTTC
TRBD2	once	TRBV20-1	TRBJ2-3	CSARPVAGADTQYF	TGCAGTGCTAGACCCGTAGCGGGAGCAGATACGCAGTATTTT
-	few	TRBV4-3	TRBJ1-4	CASSQTDTTLRGELFF	TGCGCCAGCAGCCAGACGGACACGACCCTTCGAGGGGAACTGTTTTTT
-	few	TRBV27	TRBJ2-5	CASSGGGTKETQYF	TGTGCCAGCAGTGGAGGGGGAACTAAAGAGACCCAGTACTTC
-	-	TRBV4-3	TRBJ1-4	CASSHPQGKLFF	TGCGCCAGCAGCCACCCCCAAGGAAAACTGTTTTTT
TRBD2	-	TRBV20-1	TRBJ2-1	CSATLAEQFF	TGCAGTGCTACACTAGCGGAGCAGTTCTTC
-	-	TRBV11-2	TRBJ2-1	CASSFRLPGDEQFF	TGTGCCAGCAGCTTTAGACTACCGGGAGACGAGCAGTTCTTC
-	-	TRBV30	TRBJ1-4	CAWRPAGGTNEKLFF	TGTGCCTGGAGGCCCGCGGGGGGGACTAATGAAAAACTGTTTTTT
TRBD2	-	TRBV7-6	TRBJ2-5	CASSLGLAGEETQYF	TGTGCCAGCAGTCTAGGACTAGCGGGAGAAGAGACCCAGTACTTC
-	few	TRBV6-6	TRBJ2-7	CASSPSLGREQYF	TGTGCCAGCAGCCCTTCACTCGGAAGGGAGCAGTACTTC
-	-	TRBV27	TRBJ2-3	CASSLFRETDTQYF	TGTGCCAGCAGTTTGTTCCGGGAAACAGATACGCAGTATTTT
-	few	TRBV12-3/TRBV12-4	TRBJ2-5	CASRPPGTTRASQYF	TGTGCCAGCAGACCCCCCGGGACCACGAGGGCGTCCCAGTACTTC
TRBD1	few	TRBV12-3/TRBV12-4	TRBJ1-2	CASSLTDRGYGYTF	TGTGCCAGCAGTCTTACTGACAGGGGGTATGGCTACACCTTC
TRBD2	few	TRBV11-1	TRBJ2-1	CASSIPRTSGRGTYNEQFF	TGTGCCAGCAGCATCCCTCGGACTAGCGGGAGAGGGACCTACAATGAGCAGTTCTTC
-	-	TRBV21-1	TRBJ2-1	CASSKAPKGSYNEQFF	TGTGCCAGCAGCAAAGCGCCGAAGGGCTCCTACAATGAGCAGTTCTTC
TRBD2	-	TRBV18	TRBJ2-3	CASSPRLAVNTDTQYF	TGTGCCAGCTCACCAAGACTAGCGGTAAACACAGATACGCAGTATTTT
TRBD2	-	TRBV13	TRBJ2-5	CASSPGLAGAGTQYF	TGTGCCAGCAGCCCGGGACTAGCGGGAGCCGGGACCCAGTACTTC
TRBD2	few	TRBV20-1	TRBJ2-1	CSARRGGNNEQFF	TGCAGTGCTAGACGGGGAGGGAACAATGAGCAGTTCTTC
-	many	TRBV12-3/TRBV12-4	TRBJ2-2	CASSLAQTNTGELFF	TGTGCCAGCAGTTTAGCACAGACGAACACCGGGGAGCTGTTTTTT
-	few	TRBV29-1	TRBJ2-2	CSVEIGGQNTGELFF	TGCAGCGTTGAAATTGGGGGGCAGAACACCGGGGAGCTGTTTTTT
TRBD1	-	TRBV7-9	TRBJ2-7	CASSASGQGTYEQYF	TGTGCCAGCAGCGCATCGGGACAGGGAACCTACGAGCAGTACTTC
-	many	TRBV5-1	TRBJ2-1	CASSPSVGSYNEQFF	TGCGCCAGCAGCCCTAGCGTAGGTTCCTACAATGAGCAGTTCTTC
-	few	TRBV4-3	TRBJ1-2	CASATTTFSSYGYTF	TGCGCCAGCGCGACCACGACATTTTCTAGCTATGGCTACACCTTC